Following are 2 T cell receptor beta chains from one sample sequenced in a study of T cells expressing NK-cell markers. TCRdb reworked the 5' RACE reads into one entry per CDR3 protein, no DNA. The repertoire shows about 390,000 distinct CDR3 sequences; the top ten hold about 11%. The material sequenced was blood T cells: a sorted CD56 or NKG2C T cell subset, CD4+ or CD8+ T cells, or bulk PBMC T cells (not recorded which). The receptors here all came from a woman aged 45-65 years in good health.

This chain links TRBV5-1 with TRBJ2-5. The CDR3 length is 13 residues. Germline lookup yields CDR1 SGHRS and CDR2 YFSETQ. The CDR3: CASSPVVSETQYF.

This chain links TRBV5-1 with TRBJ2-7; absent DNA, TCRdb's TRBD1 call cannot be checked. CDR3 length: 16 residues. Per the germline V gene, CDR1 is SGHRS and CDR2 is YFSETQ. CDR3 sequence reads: CASSLESTGFSYEQYF.